This TCR beta chain was sequenced for a study of T-cell reconstitution after alpha-beta-depleted transplantation in children. This CDR3 region has 16 residues. V was clipped by 3 bases and J by 5 bases, with 19 bases between them. The germline gives CDR1 SGHAT, CDR2 FQNNGV. Study observations and caveats: As was reported, about two months after transplant, alpha-beta T cells came from several hundred expanded graft clones. Most T-cell counts and diversity one year after the transplant came from T cells that were newly produced. TCRbeta diversity was high at day 60 in some patients (a result of surviving recipient T cells and thymic progenitors).

As for this clonotype: Antigen specificity is unknown.

TCRbeta library construction was performed incorporating unique molecular identifiers. MiXCR, run by TCRdb on the PCR reads, gives a single entry per CDR3 protein. This sample has hundreds of thousands of distinct CDR3 sequences; 15% to 20% occur once, and the top ten carry about 41%. This clonotype was obtained from a male patient under 10 years old who had a stem cell transplant for acute lymphoblastic leukemia, so the T cells may come from the graft donor. The chain links TRBV11-2 to TRBJ2-5; TRBD2 is a possible D gene (5 bases). The sample in question was PBMCs, mostly from graft donor cells, obtained 360 days after TCRalphabeta/CD19-depleted stem cell transplant. The CDR3 coding sequence is TGTGCCAGCAGCTTGGTAGCGTACCTTCAAGGGGAGACCCAGTACTTC. As protein: CASSLVAYLQGETQYF.